This is a list of T cell receptor beta chains from one sample in a study of shared clonotypes between healthy human individuals. Sequencing used immunoSEQ multiplex PCR; TCRdb keeps in-frame clones, though not all of them. Here the sample spans 550,000 to 600,000 clones, roughly 98% being singletons. What was sequenced was naive CD8+ T cells sorted from blood. Receptors originate from a young man in good health. CDR3s include the opening cysteine and the closing phenylalanine or tryptophan. D genes are given only for firm matches. Where a row states a size, it is once, few, many or the class of an expanded clone; other rows omit it.

j_call d_call clone_size v_call cdr3_nt cdr3_aa
TRBJ2-1 . . TRBV6-5 TGTGCCAGCAGTTACGGACAGCACAATGAGCAGTTCTTC CASSYGQHNEQFF
TRBJ2-3 TRBD1 . TRBV5-1 TGCGCCAGCAGCTGGGGGACAGGTCCAGATACGCAGTATTTT CASSWGTGPDTQYF
TRBJ1-1 TRBD1 . TRBV10-3 TGTGCCATCAGTCCCGGGACAGGGGACACTGAAGCTTTCTTT CAISPGTGDTEAFF
TRBJ2-1 . . TRBV5-5 TGTGCCAGCAGCCCGGAACACCCGGCCCTCTACAATGAGCAGTTCTTC CASSPEHPALYNEQFF
TRBJ2-7 . . TRBV29-1 TGCAGCGTTGGTGGCGATACCCTATTCTACGAGCAGTACTTC CSVGGDTLFYEQYF
TRBJ1-1 . . TRBV4-2 TGTGCCAGCAGCCAAGTGGGGCCAGGGCTGACTGAAGCTTTCTTT CASSQVGPGLTEAFF
TRBJ1-1 . . TRBV5-1 TGCGCCAGCAGCTTGTACGGATTGAACACTGAAGCTTTCTTT CASSLYGLNTEAFF
TRBJ2-7 . . TRBV6-5 TGTGCCAGCAGTCCCGACCACTACGAGCAGTACTTC CASSPDHYEQYF
TRBJ1-2 TRBD1 . TRBV2 TGTGCCAGCACGAACCCGGGACAGGTGGAGTGGGTCGATGGCTACACCTTC CASTNPGQVEWVDGYTF
TRBJ1-4 TRBD1 . TRBV9 TGTGCCAGCAGCGTAGCTGGGAGTACAGGGGGCGACGGAAAACTGTTTTTT CASSVAGSTGGDGKLFF
TRBJ1-2 . once TRBV11-2 TGTGCCAGCAGCCCGTCGGGCTATGGCTACACCTTC CASSPSGYGYTF
TRBJ2-7 . . TRBV19 TGTGCCAGTAGTACCGACAGGAGCTCCTACGAGCAGTACTTC CASSTDRSSYEQYF
TRBJ2-7 . once TRBV19 TGTGCCAGTAGCGGCTTGTACGAGCAGTACTTC CASSGLYEQYF
TRBJ2-7 . . TRBV27 TGTGCCAGCGGCACCACAGGGTTGGGGGAGCAGTACTTC CASGTTGLGEQYF
TRBJ2-7 . . TRBV27 TGTGCCAGCAGCCCAGGGAGCTCCTACGAGCAGTACTTC CASSPGSSYEQYF
TRBJ2-3 TRBD2 . TRBV2 TGCGCCAGCAGTGCAGTCGTGGGGACTACGAGCACAGATACGCAGTATTTT CASSAVVGTTSTDTQYF
TRBJ2-3 TRBD1 . TRBV27 TGTGCCAGCAGTTTATCTTGGACAGGGGCTGCAGATACGCAGTATTTT CASSLSWTGAADTQYF
TRBJ2-1 TRBD2 . TRBV5-8 TGTGCCAGCAGCTCGGGACTAGGGGACAATGAGCAGTTCTTC CASSSGLGDNEQFF
TRBJ1-5 . . TRBV5-4 TGTGCCAGCAGCTTATTACCAGATCAGCCCCAGCATTTT CASSLLPDQPQHF
TRBJ2-7 TRBD2 . TRBV27 TGTGCCAGCAGTTTGGGGACTAGCGGGAACTACGAGCAGTACTTC CASSLGTSGNYEQYF
TRBJ2-1 . . TRBV27 TGTGCCAGCAGTCTCCGGGGCGTCACCTACAATGAGCAGTTCTTC CASSLRGVTYNEQFF
TRBJ2-7 TRBD1 few TRBV10-3 TGTGCCATCGGACAGGGGAACTCCTACGAGCAGTACTTC CAIGQGNSYEQYF
TRBJ1-1 . . TRBV10-3 TGTGCCATCAGTGGACCGGGGAAAGACACTGAAGCTTTCTTT CAISGPGKDTEAFF
TRBJ2-7 TRBD1 . TRBV4-2 TGTGCCAGCAGCCAATACGGACAGGGTTACGAGCAGTACTTC CASSQYGQGYEQYF
TRBJ2-3 . . TRBV11-2 TGTGCCAGCAGCCCTGGACTAAGCACAGATACGCAGTATTTT CASSPGLSTDTQYF
TRBJ2-3 . . TRBV15 TGTGCCACCAGCGAGGGGGTAGCGGTCACAGATACGCAGTATTTT CATSEGVAVTDTQYF
TRBJ1-2 TRBD1 . TRBV18 TGTGCCAGCTCACCGGGACAGGGAGGTGGCTACACCTTC CASSPGQGGGYTF
TRBJ2-2 TRBD2 . TRBV15 TGTGCCACCAGGGGAGCGGGAGTTACCGGGGAGCTGTTTTTT CATRGAGVTGELFF
TRBJ1-2 . . TRBV19 TGTGCCAGTAGCCAGGACATCGCTAACTATGGCTACACCTTC CASSQDIANYGYTF
TRBJ2-1 . . TRBV5-1 TGCGCCAGCAGCTTTGGGATTTCCTCCTACAATGAGCAGTTCTTC CASSFGISSYNEQFF
TRBJ2-7 TRBD2 . TRBV13 TGTGCCAGCAGCTTAGGCCTGGTGGGAGGGCCCTCGGGAGAGCAGTACTTC CASSLGLVGGPSGEQYF
TRBJ2-5 TRBD2 . TRBV7-9 TGTGCCAGCAGCACAGAGCGGGAGGGCCGCGAGACCCAGTACTTC CASSTEREGRETQYF
TRBJ2-2 TRBD1 . TRBV7-9 TGTGCCAGCAGCTTCCGGACAGGGAGTACCGGGGAGCTGTTTTTT CASSFRTGSTGELFF
TRBJ2-7 TRBD2 . TRBV5-8 TGTGCCAGCACCCGGGACGGTCGGGGACTAGCGGATTCCTACGAGCAGTACTTC CASTRDGRGLADSYEQYF
TRBJ2-7 . . TRBV7-8 TGTGCCAGCAGCTTAGCGGGGCGGCTTGCCGGGTCCTACGAGCAGTACTTC CASSLAGRLAGSYEQYF
TRBJ2-7 TRBD1 . TRBV4-1 TGCGCCAGCAGCCCGGACAGGGTCGAGCAGTACTTC CASSPDRVEQYF
TRBJ2-1 . . TRBV2 TGTGCCAGCGCCCGGGGCTCCTACAATGAGCAGTTCTTC CASARGSYNEQFF
TRBJ2-5 TRBD1 . TRBV5-8 TGTGCCAGCAGCTTCCTTGAGGGGGCGCGAGAGACCCAGTACTTC CASSFLEGARETQYF
TRBJ2-1 TRBD2 . TRBV6-4 TGTGCCAGCAGTGATGGGCTAGCGGGAGGCAATGAGCAGTTCTTC CASSDGLAGGNEQFF
TRBJ2-1 TRBD2 . TRBV4-3 TGCGCCAGCAGCCAACTAGCGGGAGGCGGCAATGAGCAGTTCTTC CASSQLAGGGNEQFF
TRBJ2-7 TRBD1 . TRBV6-5 TGTGCCAGCAGCGAGACAGGGTACTACGAGCAGTACTTC CASSETGYYEQYF
TRBJ2-7 TRBD2 . TRBV13 TGTGCCAGCAGCTTAGACGGGACTAGCAAGTACGAGCAGTACTTC CASSLDGTSKYEQYF
TRBJ2-3 TRBD2 once TRBV25-1 TGTGCCAGCAGTGAGTGGGGGGGAGGCGGGAGTATCACAGATACGCAGTATTTT CASSEWGGGGSITDTQYF
TRBJ2-7 TRBD1 . TRBV28 TGTGCCACCCACCCACCCGGGACAGGGTTTTACGAGCAGTACTTC CATHPPGTGFYEQYF
TRBJ2-5 TRBD1 . TRBV5-1 TGCGCCAGCAGCTCGGACAGGGTTTTAGAGACCCAGTACTTC CASSSDRVLETQYF
TRBJ2-1 TRBD1 . TRBV9 TGTGCCAGCAGCGGAAGGACAGGGGACTCCTACAATGAGCAGTTCTTC CASSGRTGDSYNEQFF
TRBJ2-7 . few TRBV7-2 TGTGCCAGCAGCGGCGGAGTTAGGCGGGGCTACGAGCAGTACTTC CASSGGVRRGYEQYF
TRBJ1-1 . once TRBV29-1 TGCAGCGTTGAATGGATGAACACTGAAGCTTTCTTT CSVEWMNTEAFF
TRBJ2-7 TRBD2 . TRBV7-9 TGTGCCAGCAGCCACCCTAGCGGGAGAGGATACGAGCAGTACTTC CASSHPSGRGYEQYF
TRBJ2-5 TRBD2 . TRBV7-9 TGTGCCAGCAGCTTGCTTAGCAGCGGGAGTCGCCAAGAGACCCAGTACTTC CASSLLSSGSRQETQYF
TRBJ2-1 . . TRBV4-1 TGCGCCAGCAGCCAAGATTGGGGGAAGCAGTTCTTC CASSQDWGKQFF
TRBJ2-1 TRBD2 . TRBV19 TGTGCCACCCAAGCGGGGTACAATGAGCAGTTCTTC CATQAGYNEQFF
TRBJ2-1 TRBD2 . TRBV7-9 TGTGCCTCCGGGACTAGCCATGACAATGAGCAGTTCTTC CASGTSHDNEQFF
TRBJ2-2 TRBD2 . TRBV7-9 TGTGCCAGCAGCTCAACCGGGACTAGCCCAAAGACCACCACCGGGGAGCTGTTTTTT CASSSTGTSPKTTTGELFF
TRBJ1-1 . . TRBV5-4 TGTGCCAGCAGCTTCCAGGGCGGCGTCACTGAAGCTTTCTTT CASSFQGGVTEAFF
TRBJ1-1 TRBD1 . TRBV5-1 TGCGCCAGCAGCTTGGTGGGCAGGGGGGCTTTCTTT CASSLVGRGAFF
TRBJ1-5 TRBD1 . TRBV2 TGTGCCAGCAGGGGGGGACAGGCTCGGAGTCAGCCCCAGCATTTT CASRGGQARSQPQHF
TRBJ2-3 . . TRBV2 TGTGCCAGCAGTGAAGAAGAGGACAGCGACTACACAGATACGCAGTATTTT CASSEEEDSDYTDTQYF
TRBJ2-7 . . TRBV7-7 TGTGCTAGCAGCCCTCAGGGTAACTACGAGCAGTACTTC CASSPQGNYEQYF
TRBJ2-7 . . TRBV29-1 TGCAGCGTTACCCGGGAGTTAACCTACGAGCAGTACTTC CSVTRELTYEQYF